Below are 29 T cell receptor beta chains sequenced from a single sample in a study of shared clonotypes between healthy human individuals. Clones were read by immunoSEQ multiplex PCR, and TCRdb kept only the in-frame ones, dropping some. This table has roughly 530,000 clones, 90% to 97% appearing once. The sample taken for sequencing was naive CD4+ T cells sorted from blood. This sample's subset: CD45RA+ positively selected. The receptors were sampled from a woman aged 25 to 39 in good health.

The chain carries TRBV18 and TRBJ2-7; 9 bases fit TRBD2. The trim removed 2 bases at V and 5 bases at J, leaving 7 bases unmatched. Germline loops: CDR1 KGHSH, CDR2 LQKENI. CDR3 size: 15 residues. The CDR3 region has the DNA TGTGCCAGCTCACCAGGGCGGGAGGGCAGCCACGAGCAGTACTTC. It encodes CASSPGREGSHEQYF.

This clone was seen a single time. V gene TRBV2 combines with J gene TRBJ1-1, with unresolved D. CDR3 length: 13 residues. Looked up from germline, CDR1 is SNHLY and CDR2 is FYNNEI. Trimming took 5 bases from V and 1 from J, leaving 8 bases between them. The CDR3 DNA reads TGTGCCAGCAGTACAGAGAGGAACACTGAAGCTTTCTTT. Its translation is CASSTERNTEAFF. Full variable domain (outside the CDR3, taken from reference TRBV2 and TRBJ1-1): EPEVTQTPSHQVTQMGQEVILRCVPISNHLYFYWYRQILGQKVEFLVSFYNNEISEKSEIFDDQFSVERPDGSNFTLKIRSTKLEDSAMYFCASSTERNTEAFFGQGTRLTVV.

Only a few counts were recorded for this clone. V is TRBV28 and J is TRBJ2-2, with D unresolved. CDR1 MDHEN and CDR2 SYDVKM come from the germline V gene. This CDR3 is built from 11 residues. The V end lost 6 bases, the J end lost 9 bases, and 8 bases lay between the germline ends. The CDR3 nucleotides are TGTGCCAGCAGACATCACCGGGAGCTGTTTTTT. This translates into CASRHHRELFF.

The CDR3 protein is CASSLLLSGGTDTQYF. The CDR3 DNA follows: TGCGCCAGCAGCTTGCTGTTGTCAGGGGGCACAGATACGCAGTATTTT. The V and J genes are TRBV5-1 and TRBJ2-3; perhaps TRBD1 as D (6 bases). V shed 1 base and J shed 1 base, with 13 bases lying between them. Germline V gene sequence: CDR1 SGHRS, CDR2 YFSETQ. This CDR3 has 16 amino acids.

Worth noting for this clone: The same CDR3 arises from other DNA sequences in this sample as well. The rearrangement links TRBV28 to TRBJ2-7; D might be TRBD1 (7 bases). CDR3 length: 12 residues. Germline CDR1 is MDHEN and CDR2 is SYDVKM. The V end lost 6 bases, the J end lost 3 bases, and 9 bases lay between the germline ends. CDR3 amino acids: CASRQGGYEQYF. CDR3 coding DNA: TGTGCCAGCAGGCAGGGGGGCTACGAGCAGTACTTC.

This rearrangement joins TRBV7-9 to TRBJ2-7; D is uncertain. The CDR3 is 17 amino acids. V lost 0 bases, J lost 0 bases, and 15 bases lay in between. Germline V gives CDR1 SEHNR, CDR2 FQNEAQ (reference sequence). The CDR3 sequence: CASSLAGERRSSYEQYF. CDR3 nucleotide sequence: TGTGCCAGCAGCTTAGCCGGTGAGCGCCGTAGCTCCTACGAGCAGTACTTC.

V usage is TRBV4-1 and J usage is TRBJ2-4, with a possible D match to TRBD2 (7 bases). This CDR3 is 18 amino acids long. The ends were cut back, 3 bases at V and 0 bases at J, with 18 bases in the middle. Germline V CDR1 and CDR2: MGHRA, YSYEKL. The CDR3 spells CASSQKRGDYLAKNIQYF. CDR3 nucleotides: TGCGCCAGCAGCCAGAAGAGGGGGGACTACTTAGCCAAAAACATTCAGTACTTC.

The rearrangement joins TRBV5-1 to TRBJ2-1; D could derive from TRBD1 or TRBD2 (6 bases each). Trimming pared 1 base from V and 0 bases from J, leaving 26 bases between. CDR3 length: 21 residues. Germline V gives CDR1 SGHRS, CDR2 YFSETQ. This chain's CDR3 is CASSLRAHRLGAGSSYNEQFF. The CDR3, as DNA: TGCGCCAGCAGCTTGAGGGCCCACAGGCTGGGGGCGGGGAGCTCCTACAATGAGCAGTTCTTC.

The J gene is TRBJ1-5, the V gene TRBV6-5; a weak D match, TRBD1 (6 bases). Per germline, CDR1 MNHEY and CDR2 SVGAGI. Trimming cost V 10 bases and J 0 bases, with 13 bases left between them. The CDR3 length is 14 residues. CDR3 loop: CATRDRYSNQPQHF. The CDR3 DNA follows: TGTGCCACCCGAGACAGGTATAGCAATCAGCCCCAGCATTTT.

This clone appeared a single time. Its ends do not fully match the called genes, so a read error is possible. The CDR3 DNA is TGCGCCAGCAGCTCCTCCTACGGGCAGTACTTC. It specifies CASSSSYGQYF. This rearrangement joins TRBV5-1 to TRBJ2-7, with D unclear. The CDR3 consists of 11 residues. In germline, CDR1 is SGHRS, CDR2 YFSETQ.

The chain is built from TRBV7-9 and TRBJ1-1; maybe TRBD1 (5 bases). Per germline, CDR1 SEHNR and CDR2 FQNEAQ (reference sequence). The germline V and J ends were trimmed by 5 bases and 1 base, with 11 bases remaining between them. This CDR3 has 14 amino acids. The CDR3 DNA reads TGTGCCAGCAGCCCAAAGGGGCGGAACACTGAAGCTTTCTTT. Protein product: CASSPKGRNTEAFF.

The V call is TRBV11-3, the J call TRBJ2-5; 10 nucleotides align to TRBD1. TRBJ2-7 explains the end of the DNA better; the J call may be wrong. The CDR3 contains 15 residues. CDR1 is SGHNT and CDR2 is YENEEA in the germline V gene. The chain's CDR3 is CASSSGTGATYEQYF. The DNA of the CDR3 is TGTGCCAGCAGCTCCGGGACAGGGGCAACCTACGAGCAGTACTTC.

The rearrangement joins TRBV4-2 to TRBJ2-7, with a tentative D call TRBD2 (7 bases). Trimming shortened V by 2 bases and J by 2 bases, and 16 bases separated the two germline ends. This CDR3 has 16 residues. Germline values: CDR1 LGHNA, CDR2 YNFKEQ. CDR3 sequence (DNA): TGTGCCAGCAGCCAAAAGGGGGGGGCGGGAGCCTACGAGCAGTACTTC. Amino acids: CASSQKGGAGAYEQYF.

The V call is TRBV2, the J call TRBJ1-1; 11 bases map to TRBD1. Trimming removed 7 bases from V and 1 base from J; junction bases left unmatched: 8. CDR1 and CDR2 from the germline V gene are SNHLY and FYNNEI. The CDR3 has 16 amino acids. In DNA form, the CDR3 reads TGTGCCAGCAAGGACAGGGGGCGATCCCCGAACACTGAAGCTTTCTTT. This codes for CASKDRGRSPNTEAFF.

The chain links TRBV10-1 to TRBJ2-1, with 7 bases aligning to TRBD1. This CDR3 has 17 residues. Germline CDR1 is WNHNN and CDR2 is SYGVQD (reference sequence). V lost 1 base and J lost 10; bases outside the gene matches: 16. The chain's CDR3 is CASSELTLRDSRSEQFF. CDR3 DNA sequence: TGCGCCAGCAGTGAGTTAACCCTCCGGGACAGCCGATCCGAGCAGTTCTTC.

V and J are TRBV7-3 and TRBJ2-1, with D uncertain. Per the germline V gene, CDR1 is SGHTA and CDR2 is FQGTGA. V was cut by 2 bases and J by 5 bases, with 7 bases left in between. There are 13 residues in the CDR3. CDR3 region: CASSLVRDNEQFF. The CDR3 region has the DNA TGTGCCAGCAGCTTAGTTAGAGACAATGAGCAGTTCTTC.

The chain is built from TRBV5-1 and TRBJ2-7; 7 bases match TRBD2. CDR1 and CDR2 (germline): SGHRS, YFSETQ. The CDR3 extends over 14 amino acids. The junction had 3 bases not matched to a gene; V was cut back by 0 bases and J by 3 bases. CDR3 region: CASSLVGLDYEQYF. The CDR3 nucleotides are TGCGCCAGCAGCTTGGTTGGACTAGACTACGAGCAGTACTTC. Full variable domain (outside the CDR3, taken from reference TRBV5-1 and TRBJ2-7): KAGVTQTPRYLIKTRGQQVTLSCSPISGHRSVSWYQQTPGQGLQFLFEYFSETQRNKGNFPGRFSGRQFSNSRSEMNVSTLELGDSALYLCASSLVGLDYEQYFGPGTRLTVT.

In this sample, this clone turned up once. The chain combines TRBV2 with TRBJ1-5; TRBD1 matches at 7 bases. Germline trimming cut 6 bases from V and 1 base from J; bases unmatched to any gene: 3. Germline CDR1 SNHLY, CDR2 FYNNEI. This CDR3 region has 14 residues. The CDR3: CASREDRSNQPQHF. CDR3 sequence (DNA): TGTGCCAGCAGGGAGGACAGGAGCAATCAGCCCCAGCATTTT.

The chain employs TRBV7-8 and TRBJ2-2, with TRBD1 matching 8 bases. This CDR3 is 17 amino acids long. Germline trimming cut 5 bases from V and 7 bases from J; bases unmatched to any gene: 15. Germline assignment: CDR1 SGHVS and CDR2 FQNEAQ. The CDR3 bases are TGTGCCAGCAGCAGCTGGACAGGGAACATTGTTAGCGGGGAGCTGTTTTTT. Its protein is CASSSWTGNIVSGELFF.

J is TRBJ1-1 and V is TRBV27, with D hard to call. Trimming shortened V by 6 bases and J by 2 bases, and 10 bases separated the two germline ends. Germline loops: CDR1 MNHEY, CDR2 SMNVEV (reference sequence). There are 13 residues in the CDR3. For the CDR3, the DNA is TGTGCCAGCAGGGGTCTGGGAAACACTGAAGCTTTCTTT. Its protein product is CASRGLGNTEAFF.

In the case of this clone: One junction end does not reproduce the germline sequence, and a read error may be involved. The chain combines TRBV10-2 with TRBJ1-1; TRBD1 matches at 8 bases. Germline V gene data show CDR1 as WSHSY and CDR2 as SAAADI. This CDR3 has 12 residues. For the CDR3, the DNA is TGCGCCAGCCTGGACAGGGACCGTGAACCTTTCTTT. This translates into CASLDRDREPFF.

Of note for this clone: The same CDR3 arises from other DNA sequences in this sample as well. The chain carries TRBV7-9 and TRBJ1-5, with D maybe TRBD1 (5 bases). V gave up 1 base and J gave up 5 bases, with 6 bases separating them. Germline CDR1 is SEHNR and CDR2 is FQNEAQ (reference sequence). This CDR3 contains 13 residues. The CDR3 here is CASSLGGHQPQHF. The CDR3 DNA sequence: TGTGCCAGCAGCTTAGGGGGCCATCAGCCCCAGCATTTT.

The chain joins TRBV4-1 to TRBJ2-1; 10 bases are a match to TRBD1. The V and J ends lost 3 bases and 9 bases, in that order; junction bases with no gene match: 5. Germline CDR1 MGHRA, CDR2 YSYEKL. This CDR3 spans 14 amino acids. Here the CDR3 DNA reads TGCGCCAGCAGCCAGCTGACAGGGGGCCGTGAGCAGTTCTTC. It codes for CASSQLTGGREQFF.

The chain recombines TRBV27 with TRBJ1-2; D is undetermined. This CDR3 is 13 amino acids long. V was trimmed by 6 bases and J by 2 bases, leaving 10 bases between them. Per germline, CDR1 MNHEY and CDR2 SMNVEV (reference sequence). CDR3 residues: CASRPRANYGYTF. CDR3 nucleotide sequence: TGTGCCAGCAGGCCCCGGGCCAACTATGGCTACACCTTC.

The V and J genes are TRBV7-9 and TRBJ1-5; no definite D call. CDR3 size: 16 residues. Trimming cost V 1 base and J 2 bases, with 12 bases left between them. The germline V gene has CDR1 SEHNR and CDR2 FQNEAQ (reference sequence). The CDR3 DNA follows: TGTGCCAGCAGCTTAGGTTCGTCGAGGGGCAATCAGCCCCAGCATTTT. Translating gives CASSLGSSRGNQPQHF.

In this sample, this clone turned up once. The V and J genes are TRBV18 and TRBJ2-6; D unclear. The CDR3 runs to 17 residues. The germline V gene has CDR1 KGHSH and CDR2 LQKENI. Trimming cost V 3 bases and J 4 bases, with 16 bases left between them. The CDR3 DNA follows: TGTGCCAGCTCACCCCCGGGCGCCCTACTGGGGGCCAACGTCCTGACTTTC. It yields the protein CASSPPGALLGANVLTF. Looking up the rest from reference TRBV18 and TRBJ2-6 gives the full variable domain: NAGVMQNPRHLVRRRGQEARLRCSPMKGHSHVYWYRQLPEEGLKFMVYLQKENIIDESGMPKERFSAEFPKEGPSILRIQQVVRGDSAAYFCASSPPGALLGANVLTFGAGSRLTVL.

The chain couples TRBV5-1 to TRBJ1-4; D is ambiguous. Trimming cost V 0 bases and J 1 base, with 7 bases left between them. The germline gives CDR1 SGHRS, CDR2 YFSETQ. This CDR3 spans 15 amino acids. Here the CDR3 reads CASSLEGRTNEKLFF. CDR3 bases: TGCGCCAGCAGCTTGGAAGGCAGAACTAATGAAAAACTGTTTTTT.

V usage is TRBV30 and J usage is TRBJ2-1; no definite D call. CDR1 is GTSNPN, CDR2 SVGIG, per germline (reference sequence). The CDR3 extends over 17 amino acids. Between the trimmed V and J ends, which lost 0 bases and 9 bases, there was a span of 24 bases. The CDR3 here is CAWSVWVGPGALGEQFF. The CDR3 DNA sequence: TGTGCCTGGAGTGTATGGGTAGGGCCTGGAGCTTTGGGTGAGCAGTTCTTC.

This rearrangement joins TRBV6-1 to TRBJ2-7; D is possibly TRBD1 or TRBD2 (5 bases each). The CDR3 sequence is 14 residues long. Between the trimmed V and J ends, which lost 3 bases and 3 bases, there was a span of 12 bases. Germline V gene lookup returns CDR1 MNHNS and CDR2 SASEGT. CDR3 sequence (DNA): TGTGCCAGCAGTGAGAACTGGGGGAACTACGAGCAGTACTTC. Translating gives CASSENWGNYEQYF.